The 9 T cell receptor beta chains below come from one sample, sequenced in a study of T cell responses to AZD1222 COVID-19 vaccine (dated by TCRdb to the early 2020s). This specimen's time point label, per the study, means: about 28 days (+/-7) after the second vaccine dose. Library prep was done by the immunoSEQ multiplex PCR assay. TCRdb limited this immuneACCESS table to in-frame rearrangements with V and J called. A share of clones is missing; checked studies link under half to unresolved V genes, and the rest is unexplained. This sample gives 43,000 or so clones in total; roughly 91% of them show up just once. 30% to 45% of the sample is taken by the ten largest. Sequencing used peripheral blood, obtained 28 days after the second AZD1222 dose. The receptors were sampled from an adult who received the AZD1222 COVID-19 vaccine.

V and J are TRBV2 and TRBJ2-1; 9 positions agree with TRBD2. The CDR3 runs to 15 residues. Trimming at V came to 0 bases and at J to 7 bases, leaving 4 bases not matched to a gene. The germline CDR1 and CDR2 sequences are SNHLY and FYNNEI. CDR3 protein: CASSEAGGGANEQFF. In DNA form, the CDR3 reads TGTGCCAGCAGTGAAGCGGGCGGGGGGGCTAATGAGCAGTTCTTC.

The genes are TRBV4-3 and TRBJ1-2, with TRBD1 matching over 7 bases. With V trimmed by 1 base and J by 8 bases, 22 bases remained unmatched. This CDR3 comprises 19 residues. Germline CDR1 is LGHNA and CDR2 is YSLEER. The DNA of the CDR3 is TGCGCCAGCAGCCAAGCGGGGGGGACCGGGGCCCGACAGGGCTGGGGCTACACCTTC. Translated, it gives CASSQAGGTGARQGWGYTF.

This clone was seen just once. This chain joins TRBV19 and TRBJ1-1; 9 nucleotides agree with TRBD1. Germline lookup yields CDR1 LNHDA and CDR2 SQIVND (reference sequence). V trimming: 6 bases; J trimming: 6 bases; junction bases outside the gene matches: 11. The CDR3 has 15 residues. The CDR3, as DNA: TGTGCCAGTAGCACCGGGACAGGGAAGGCGGCTGAAGCTTTCTTT. Its protein product is CASSTGTGKAAEAFF.

The chain employs TRBV18 and TRBJ2-3; D is ambiguous. The CDR3 contains 13 residues. V lost 1 base, J lost 3 bases, and 5 bases lay in between. Germline V gene data show CDR1 as KGHSH and CDR2 as LQKENI. The CDR3 bases are TGTGCCAGCTCACCACAACAAACAGATACGCAGTATTTT. Translating it yields CASSPQQTDTQYF. Looking up the rest from reference TRBV18 and TRBJ2-3 gives the full variable domain: NAGVMQNPRHLVRRRGQEARLRCSPMKGHSHVYWYRQLPEEGLKFMVYLQKENIIDESGMPKERFSAEFPKEGPSILRIQQVVRGDSAAYFCASSPQQTDTQYFGPGTRLTVL.

The chain employs TRBV24-1 and TRBJ2-2; no firm D call. This CDR3 is 14 amino acids long. With 2 bases removed from V and 6 bases from J, the gap between germline ends came to 9 bases. The germline V gene encodes CDR1 KGHDR and CDR2 SFDVKD. In DNA form, the CDR3 reads TGTGCCACCAGTGATTGGCAGGTCCCCGGGGAGCTGTTTTTT. It codes for CATSDWQVPGELFF.

DNA for the CDR3: TGTGCCAGCAGTTTTGCGGAGGACCTGAACACTGAAGCTTTCTTT. Translation gives CASSFAEDLNTEAFF. The chain employs TRBV27 and TRBJ1-1; D uncertain. Trimming took off 3 bases at V and 0 bases at J, with 11 bases between the two ends. The CDR3 runs 15 residues. The germline V gene has CDR1 MNHEY and CDR2 SMNVEV (reference sequence).

The chain carries TRBV5-1 and TRBJ1-2; D possibly corresponds to TRBD1 (6 bases). Germline V lookup: CDR1 SGHRS, CDR2 YFSETQ. V dropped 0 bases and J dropped 4 bases, with 13 bases sitting between them. This CDR3 region has 15 residues. This chain's CDR3 is CASSLEGGRGYGYTF. The CDR3 DNA is TGCGCCAGCAGCTTGGAGGGGGGCAGAGGCTATGGCTACACCTTC.

V usage is TRBV5-1 and J usage is TRBJ2-3; 11 bases align to TRBD2. The V segment lost 3 bases and the J segment 5 bases; nucleotides outside the gene matches: 2. The CDR3 has 14 residues. The germline V gene encodes CDR1 SGHRS and CDR2 YFSETQ. The CDR3 nucleotides are TGCGCCAGCAGCTGGGGACTAGCGGAAGATACGCAGTATTTT. This encodes CASSWGLAEDTQYF. The full variable domain, rest sourced from reference TRBV5-1 and TRBJ2-3, is KAGVTQTPRYLIKTRGQQVTLSCSPISGHRSVSWYQQTPGQGLQFLFEYFSETQRNKGNFPGRFSGRQFSNSRSEMNVSTLELGDSALYLCASSWGLAEDTQYFGPGTRLTVL.

V gene TRBV6-5 combines with J gene TRBJ1-1; D not resolved. Trimming pared 6 bases from V and 2 bases from J, leaving 7 bases between. CDR3 length: 12 residues. In germline, CDR1 is MNHEY, CDR2 SVGAGI. CDR3 nucleotides: TGTGCCAGCAGGCAGCCCAACACTGAAGCTTTCTTT. This sequence encodes CASRQPNTEAFF.